Following are 23 T cell receptor beta chains from one sample sequenced in a study of T cells in tumors after PD-1 blockade (dated by TCRdb to 2018 to 2020). In the paper's terms, the time point label means: before anti-PD-1 therapy. Libraries were made using the immunoSEQ multiplex PCR assay. In its TCRdb copy, this immuneACCESS table keeps in-frame sequences only and misses some clones. Where compared with another copy, unresolved V genes explain less than half of these, and the others have no known cause. The sample table lists about 33,000 clones, roughly 78% of them with a count of one. The leading ten clones occupy under 40% of the sample. The sample in question was PBMCs, obtained before anti-PD-1 treatment. The source is a human donor with basal cell carcinoma.

The chain employs TRBV19 and TRBJ1-2; D ambiguous. CDR1 is LNHDA and CDR2 is SQIVND in the germline V gene (reference sequence). The V gene lost 3 bases and the J gene lost 0 bases, with 2 bases spanning the gap. The CDR3 runs to 12 residues. Here the CDR3 DNA reads TGTGCCAGTAGTATTTCTAACTATGGCTACACCTTC. Protein product: CASSISNYGYTF.

The rearrangement uses TRBV2 and TRBJ1-5, with 11 bases matching TRBD1. The CDR3 loop spans 15 amino acids. Germline V CDR1 and CDR2: SNHLY, FYNNEI. V lost 6 bases and J lost 4; bases outside the gene matches: 5. The CDR3 loop is CASSQDRGRNQPQHF. The CDR3 bases are TGTGCCAGCAGCCAGGACAGGGGGCGAAATCAGCCCCAGCATTTT.

This clone turned up a few times. The chain uses TRBV5-4 and TRBJ2-3; a possible D gene is TRBD1 (6 bases). The CDR3 has 13 amino acids. The V and J ends lost 4 bases and 4 bases respectively, with 10 bases between them. The V gene's germline CDR1 is SGHNT and CDR2 YYREEE (reference sequence). CDR3 region: CASSPGQSDTQYF. The CDR3 coding sequence is TGTGCCAGCAGCCCTGGACAGTCAGATACGCAGTATTTT. The full variable domain, its missing parts supplied by reference TRBV5-4 and TRBJ2-3, is ETGVTQSPTHLIKTRGQQVTLRCSSQSGHNTVSWYQQALGQGPQFIFQYYREEENGRGNFPPRFSGLQFPNYSSELNVNALELDDSALYLCASSPGQSDTQYFGPGTRLTVL.

This clone was detected ten times or more. The J gene is TRBJ1-4, the V gene TRBV6-5; D unresolved. The CDR3 consists of 15 residues. The germline CDR1 and CDR2 sequences are MNHEY and SVGAGI. Trimming took off 8 bases at V and 0 bases at J, with 13 bases between the two ends. The CDR3 reads CASQSTFATNEKLFF. The CDR3 DNA reads as TGTGCCAGCCAGTCCACCTTTGCAACTAATGAAAAACTGTTTTTT.

The rearrangement joins TRBV30 to TRBJ1-3; D is uncertain. Deletions cut 0 bases from V and 0 bases from J, with 6 bases between. Germline V CDR1 and CDR2: GTSNPN, SVGIG (reference sequence). The CDR3 length is 14 residues. CDR3 sequence: CAWSVRGSGNTIYF. In DNA, the CDR3 is TGTGCCTGGAGTGTACGGGGCTCTGGAAACACCATATATTTT.

For this clone: The junction departs from germline at one end; a sequencing error may be responsible. The CDR3 nucleotides read TGTGCCAGCAGTTACGTGGGGGGCGGATACCTCTTT. Encoded protein: CASSYVGGGYLF. The V call is TRBV6-2 or TRBV6-3, the J call TRBJ1-1; TRBD1 might be the D (6 bases). The length of the CDR3 is 12 residues. Germline CDR1 and CDR2: MNHEY and SVGEGT.

This clone appeared once. The chain joins TRBV10-3 to TRBJ2-5; 10 positions agree with TRBD1. J gave up 2 bases and V 6 bases, and 3 bases lay outside the gene matches. The CDR3 is 14 amino acids. Germline V gene lookup returns CDR1 ENHRY and CDR2 SYGVKD. CDR3 DNA: TGTGCCATCAGGGGGACAGGGGATCAAGAGACCCAGTACTTC. This codes for CAIRGTGDQETQYF.

The gene calls are TRBV7-8 and TRBJ2-7; 11 bases line up with TRBD2. Germline V lookup: CDR1 SGHVS, CDR2 FQNEAQ. The V and J ends lost 5 bases and 6 bases, in that order; junction bases with no gene match: 12. The CDR3 runs to 16 residues. CDR3 residues: CASSRGGSGRASEQYF. CDR3 nucleotides: TGTGCCAGCAGCCGAGGAGGTAGCGGGAGGGCCTCCGAGCAGTACTTC.

This rearrangement joins TRBV24-1 to TRBJ1-5; D is uncertain. The CDR3 contains 12 residues. Trimming shortened V by 4 bases and J by 1 base, and 1 base separated the two germline ends. From germline, CDR1 is KGHDR and CDR2 SFDVKD. CDR3 sequence: CATSDSNQPQHF. For the CDR3, the DNA is TGTGCCACCAGTGACAGCAATCAGCCCCAGCATTTT.

This chain connects TRBV5-4 to TRBJ1-2; tentative D call: TRBD1 (5 bases). CDR1 is SGHNT and CDR2 is YYREEE in the germline V gene (reference sequence). Trimming pared 0 bases from V and 5 bases from J, leaving 11 bases between. CDR3 size: 14 residues. DNA for the CDR3: TGTGCCAGCAGCTTGGGAGGGGAAAGGTATGGCTACACCTTC. It specifies CASSLGGERYGYTF.

The CDR3 DNA follows: TGTGCCATCAGTGAGGAAGGGAATAAGCGCTACGAGCAGTACTTC. This translates into CAISEEGNKRYEQYF. The rearrangement uses TRBV10-3 and TRBJ2-7; D gene unclear. Per germline, CDR1 ENHRY and CDR2 SYGVKD. V gave up 2 bases and J gave up 3 bases, with 14 bases separating them. The CDR3 runs to 15 residues.

The genes are TRBV19 and TRBJ2-1; TRBD1 matches at 7 bases. With V trimmed by 1 base and J by 8 bases, 2 bases remained unmatched. The CDR3 has 13 residues. In germline, CDR1 is LNHDA, CDR2 SQIVND (reference sequence). The CDR3 nucleotides are TGTGCCAGTAGTATAGTAGGGACAGATGAGCAGTTCTTC. It specifies CASSIVGTDEQFF.

The chain recombines TRBV25-1 with TRBJ2-2, with TRBD1 matching over 8 bases. The CDR3 consists of 16 residues. Trimming cost V 6 bases and J 4 bases; bases outside gene matches: 10. CDR1 is MGHDK and CDR2 is SYGVNS in the germline V gene. CDR3 sequence: CASRLDRGGGTGELFF. CDR3 in DNA: TGTGCCAGCAGATTAGACAGGGGAGGAGGCACCGGGGAGCTGTTTTTT.

Worth noting for this clone: Within the sample, other DNA sequences also encode this same CDR3. The J gene is TRBJ1-2, the V gene TRBV3-1 (or the pseudogene TRBV3-2); 10 bases fit TRBD1. The V and J ends lost 3 bases and 4 bases, in that order; junction bases with no gene match: 8. The germline V gene encodes CDR1 LGHDT and CDR2 YNNKEL (reference sequence). CDR3 size: 16 residues. This chain's CDR3 is CASSHRQGAPFYGYTF. The DNA of the CDR3 is TGTGCCAGCAGCCATAGACAGGGGGCCCCTTTCTATGGCTACACCTTC.

The sample holds a few counts of this clone. The chain has TRBV19 and TRBJ1-2, with 8 bases that match TRBD1. J lost 4 bases, V lost 5 bases, and 9 bases had no gene match. Germline V gives CDR1 LNHDA, CDR2 SQIVND (reference sequence). There are 15 residues in the CDR3. The CDR3 loop is CASSATLQGGYGYTF. As DNA, the CDR3 is TGTGCCAGTAGTGCGACTTTACAGGGGGGCTATGGCTACACCTTC.

The rearrangement links TRBV18 to TRBJ2-1, with 13 bases matching TRBD2. The trim removed 6 bases at V and 7 bases at J, leaving 6 bases unmatched. The V gene's germline CDR1 is KGHSH and CDR2 LQKENI. The CDR3 runs to 15 residues. CDR3 sequence (DNA): TGTGCCAGCTCTAGGACTAGCGGGAGTCAGAATGAGCAGTTCTTC. Encoded protein: CASSRTSGSQNEQFF. The whole variable domain, remainder taken from reference TRBV18 and TRBJ2-1, is NAGVMQNPRHLVRRRGQEARLRCSPMKGHSHVYWYRQLPEEGLKFMVYLQKENIIDESGMPKERFSAEFPKEGPSILRIQQVVRGDSAAYFCASSRTSGSQNEQFFGPGTRLTVL.

The sample holds a few counts of this clone. The junction and the germline gene differ at one end; a read error may be behind it. The chain combines TRBV2 with TRBJ1-1; TRBD1 might be the D (5 bases). The germline V gene has CDR1 SNHLY and CDR2 FYNNEI. CDR3 length: 10 residues. The CDR3 DNA reads as TGTGCCAGCAGTAACTGGGACCTCTCCTTT. Translating it yields CASSNWDLSF.

The V gene is TRBV7-8, the J gene TRBJ1-5; D ambiguous. The CDR3 spans 13 residues. The V gene lost 1 base and the J gene lost 0 bases, with 1 base spanning the gap. Germline V gene lookup returns CDR1 SGHVS and CDR2 FQNEAQ. The CDR3 bases are TGTGCCAGCAGCTTAGTTAGCAATCAGCCCCAGCATTTT. Translation: CASSLVSNQPQHF.

This rearrangement joins TRBV30 to TRBJ2-7; tentative D call: TRBD1 (5 bases). The length of the CDR3 is 16 residues. Germline values: CDR1 GTSNPN, CDR2 SVGIG (reference sequence). The V end was cut by 0 bases, the J end by 6 bases, with 21 bases between. CDR3 amino acids: CAWSVPPRSGRREQYF. The CDR3 DNA follows: TGTGCCTGGAGTGTACCTCCCAGATCAGGGCGTCGCGAGCAGTACTTC.

The gene calls are TRBV7-8 and TRBJ1-2, with D possibly being TRBD1 (5 bases). Trimming stripped 0 bases from V and 4 bases from J, with 15 bases between. Germline V gene data show CDR1 as SGHVS and CDR2 as FQNEAQ. The CDR3 totals 16 residues. DNA of the CDR3: TGTGCCAGCAGCTTAGCGCTAAGTCAAGGGACCTATGGCTACACCTTC. It encodes CASSLALSQGTYGYTF.

Only one count was recorded for this clone. This sequence joins TRBV4-3 and TRBJ1-2; D unclear. CDR3 length equals 15 residues. CDR1 and CDR2 from the germline V gene are LGHNA and YSLEER. Trimming removed 0 bases from V and 6 bases from J, with 14 bases in between. The CDR3 here is CASSQEGPFPHGYTF. The CDR3 DNA follows: TGCGCCAGCAGCCAAGAAGGACCATTCCCCCATGGCTACACCTTC.

A note on this clone: Other DNA sequences in the same sample also yield this CDR3. The chain recombines TRBV29-1 with TRBJ1-2; possibly TRBD1 for D (5 bases). CDR3 length equals 12 residues. Trimming took 1 base from V and 4 from J, leaving 7 bases between them. In germline, CDR1 is SQVTM, CDR2 ANQGSEA. The CDR3 sequence: CSVEGDSYGYTF. Here the CDR3 DNA reads TGCAGCGTTGAAGGCGACAGCTATGGCTACACCTTC.

The chain recombines TRBV28 with TRBJ1-5, with 10 bases lining up with TRBD1. Trimming removed 8 bases from V and 7 bases from J; junction bases left unmatched: 11. The V gene's germline CDR1 is MDHEN and CDR2 SYDVKM. This CDR3 comprises 15 residues. The CDR3 DNA reads as TGTGCCAGCGCCTTGGGACAGGGGTTCAGGCAGCCCCAGCATTTT. Its translation: CASALGQGFRQPQHF.